The 26 T cell receptor beta chains below all came from one sample that was sequenced in a study of spatial heterogeneity in lung cancer (dated by TCRdb to the late 2010s). What the authors observed across the whole study: The tumor nonsynonymous mutation count correlated with the number of expanded alpha and beta TCRs within the tumor.

Their antigens are not known. The sample's time point label, in plain terms: sample taken at primary tumor resection. Library construction relied on 5' RACE. Sequencing relied on a NextSeq 500. The public reads were reanalyzed by TCRdb: fastp trimming at Q25, MiXCR alignment, in-frame beta chains only. Rows are unified per CDR3 protein, each entry keeping the most common DNA and genes. The sample table contains 7,000 to 8,000 distinct CDR3 sequences; only one count was recorded for 7% to 10% of them. The ten biggest clones cover about 4.2% of the sample. This sample comprised lung tumor tissue, obtained at surgery. All receptors derive from a male donor with early-stage non-small cell lung cancer.

The genes are TRBV4-3 and TRBJ1-2; D is perhaps TRBD1 (5 bases). Germline V lookup: CDR1 LGHNA, CDR2 YSLEER. This CDR3 contains 13 residues. Trimming took off 0 bases at V and 8 bases at J, with 10 bases between the two ends. The CDR3 loop is CASSQDRDGGYTF. DNA for the CDR3: TGCGCCAGCAGCCAAGATAGGGACGGAGGCTACACCTTC.

By sample share, this clonotype is medium-sized (0.01 to 0.1%). The genes are TRBV28 and TRBJ1-4, with D unclear. V lost 3 bases and J lost 3, with 8 bases in between. This CDR3 contains 14 residues. Germline V CDR1 and CDR2: MDHEN, SYDVKM. The CDR3 loop reads CASSFGSANEKLFF. The CDR3 DNA reads TGTGCCAGCAGTTTCGGCAGTGCTAATGAAAAACTGTTTTTT.

This clonotype is medium-sized in the sample. The chain carries TRBV5-4 and TRBJ1-1; D unresolved. CDR1 is SGHNT, CDR2 YYREEE, per germline (reference sequence). The CDR3 covers 12 residues. Trimming pared 7 bases from V and 1 base from J, leaving 8 bases between. CDR3 loop: CASHDPNTEAFF. The CDR3 DNA follows: TGTGCCAGCCATGACCCGAACACTGAAGCTTTCTTT.

This clonotype was found once. This chain joins TRBV7-9 and TRBJ2-3, with TRBD2 matching 8 bases. Germline assignment: CDR1 SEHNR and CDR2 FQNEAQ (reference sequence). Trimming at V came to 5 bases and at J to 0 bases, leaving 4 bases not matched to a gene. The CDR3 is 15 residues long. Here the CDR3 reads CASSGSGISTDTQYF. The CDR3 nucleotides are TGTGCCAGCAGCGGTAGCGGGATCAGCACAGATACGCAGTATTTT.

This clonotype was observed many times. The chain carries TRBV29-1 and TRBJ1-1; D might be TRBD1 (6 bases). The CDR3 has 13 residues. The V and J ends lost 4 bases and 2 bases respectively, with 11 bases between them. CDR1 and CDR2 (germline): SQVTM, ANQGSEA. CDR3 coding DNA: TGCAGCGTTGGTTTGGACAGAAACACTGAAGCTTTCTTT. Amino acids: CSVGLDRNTEAFF.

The V call is TRBV7-2, the J call TRBJ2-5, with 7 bases lining up with TRBD2. CDR1 SGHTA and CDR2 FQGNSA come from the germline V gene. The V gene end was trimmed by 5 bases and the J gene end by 4 bases; junction bases not matched to a gene: 13. CDR3 size: 16 residues. This CDR3 reads CASSARGGLGIETQYF. The CDR3 region has the DNA TGTGCCAGCAGCGCGAGGGGCGGACTAGGGATAGAGACCCAGTACTTC.

By sample fraction, this clonotype is medium-sized. The chain employs TRBV29-1 and TRBJ2-3; TRBD2 agrees at 10 bases. The CDR3 runs 14 residues. V was pared by 5 bases and J by 2 bases, with 4 bases of the junction left unmatched. CDR1 is SQVTM, CDR2 ANQGSEA, per germline. For the CDR3, the DNA is TGCAGCGTTTCCGGGACTAGCGCCACAGATACGCAGTATTTT. It encodes CSVSGTSATDTQYF.

The table lists this clonotype with many counts. This sequence joins TRBV29-1 and TRBJ2-1; maybe TRBD2 (6 bases). V was clipped by 2 bases and J by 2 bases, with 10 bases between them. The CDR3 spans 14 residues. Per the germline V gene, CDR1 is SQVTM and CDR2 is ANQGSEA. CDR3 coding DNA: TGCAGCGTTGAACTTAGCGGCACCTACAATGAGCAGTTCTTC. This codes for CSVELSGTYNEQFF.

Sample share makes this clonotype medium-sized. This sequence joins TRBV5-6 and TRBJ2-5; no definite D call. CDR3 length: 13 amino acids. Trimming cost V 4 bases and J 4 bases, with 11 bases left between them. Looked up from germline, CDR1 is SGHDT and CDR2 is YYEEEE. This chain's CDR3 is CASSLDWTETQYF. The CDR3 DNA follows: TGTGCCAGCAGCCTCGACTGGACAGAGACCCAGTACTTC.

By share, this clonotype ranks as medium-sized (0.01 to 0.1%). The rearrangement uses TRBV5-1 and TRBJ2-1, with 10 bases lining up with TRBD2. V shed 2 bases, J shed 8 bases, and the junction held 7 bases outside the gene matches. The CDR3 totals 15 residues. CDR1 and CDR2 from the germline V gene are SGHRS and YFSETQ. In DNA form, the CDR3 reads TGCGCCAGCAGCTTAGGGGCTAGCGGGAGTGATGAGCAGTTCTTC. Translating gives CASSLGASGSDEQFF. Full variable domain (rest looked up from reference TRBV5-1 and TRBJ2-1): KAGVTQTPRYLIKTRGQQVTLSCSPISGHRSVSWYQQTPGQGLQFLFEYFSETQRNKGNFPGRFSGRQFSNSRSEMNVSTLELGDSALYLCASSLGASGSDEQFFGPGTRLTVL.

This clonotype came up once. The chain recombines TRBV12-3 or TRBV12-4 with TRBJ2-2, with TRBD2 identical over 8 bases. The CDR3 runs 18 residues. V was clipped by 2 bases and J by 3 bases; unmatched bases: 11. The CDR3 DNA reads TGTGCCAGCAGTTTAACAGCCCGGACTAGCATGTACACCGGGGAGCTGTTTTTT. This translates into CASSLTARTSMYTGELFF.

The chain employs TRBV28 and TRBJ2-3; no definite D call. This CDR3 has 13 residues. Germline V lookup: CDR1 MDHEN, CDR2 SYDVKM. V dropped 2 bases and J dropped 5 bases, with 8 bases sitting between them. The chain's CDR3 is CASSLAKIDTQYF. The CDR3 nucleotides read TGTGCCAGCAGTTTAGCGAAAATAGATACGCAGTATTTT.

By its share, this clonotype is medium-sized. The chain combines TRBV6-2 or TRBV6-3 with TRBJ2-5; a possible D gene is TRBD2 (5 bases). Trimming shortened V by 8 bases and J by 11 bases, and 15 bases separated the two germline ends. The CDR3 has 11 amino acids. Germline V CDR1 and CDR2: MNHEY, SVGEGT. The CDR3 loop reads CASAIGKVQYF. DNA of the CDR3: TGTGCCAGCGCCATCGGGAAGGTTCAGTACTTC.

The sample holds one count of this clonotype. A much larger clone lies a single base off, so this may be a read error. The chain joins TRBV2 to TRBJ2-5; 7 bases map to TRBD1. This CDR3 region has 14 residues. The germline V gene encodes CDR1 SNHLY and CDR2 FYNNEI. CDR3 bases: TGTGCCAGCTGTGAGACCGGGACAGTGGAGACCCAGTACTTC. Protein: CASCETGTVETQYF.

The chain combines TRBV7-2 with TRBJ2-5, with 13 nucleotides matching TRBD2. This CDR3 region has 15 residues. Per the germline V gene, CDR1 is SGHTA and CDR2 is FQGNSA. The trim removed 4 bases at V and 5 bases at J, leaving 4 bases unmatched. The CDR3 DNA is TGTGCCAGCAGCTGGACTAGCGGGGGCGGGGAGACCCAGTACTTC. It yields the protein CASSWTSGGGETQYF.

This clonotype is labeled as medium-sized. This sequence joins TRBV12-3 or TRBV12-4 and TRBJ2-2; 8 nucleotides align to TRBD1. This CDR3 spans 14 amino acids. V lost 6 bases, J lost 4 bases, and 4 bases stayed unmatched. Written as DNA, the CDR3 is TGTGCCAGCAGCACGGGACAGGTCACCGGGGAGCTGTTTTTT. Protein product: CASSTGQVTGELFF.

This chain connects TRBV19 to TRBJ2-2; 12 bases match TRBD2. Germline V gene lookup returns CDR1 LNHDA and CDR2 SQIVND (reference sequence). There are 16 residues in the CDR3. The V and J ends lost 6 bases and 5 bases, in that order; junction bases with no gene match: 7. CDR3 in amino acids: CASSRATSGRTGELFF. CDR3 nucleotide sequence: TGTGCCAGTAGCCGTGCGACTAGCGGGAGAACCGGGGAGCTGTTTTTT.

In this sample, this clonotype turned up many times. The rearrangement uses TRBV28 and TRBJ2-3, with D uncertain. CDR3 length: 15 amino acids. The V gene's germline CDR1 is MDHEN and CDR2 SYDVKM. Trimming pared 3 bases from V and 0 bases from J, leaving 10 bases between. The DNA of the CDR3 is TGTGCCAGCAGTTTGTGGCAGTCTAGCACAGATACGCAGTATTTT. Its protein product is CASSLWQSSTDTQYF.

This clonotype was recorded at least ten times. The chain uses TRBV12-3 or TRBV12-4 and TRBJ2-7; a possible D gene is TRBD2 (6 bases). Trimming cost V 3 bases and J 0 bases, with 9 bases left between them. The CDR3 length is 14 residues. This chain's CDR3 is CASSFAGGSYEQYF. CDR3 nucleotides: TGTGCCAGCAGTTTTGCCGGGGGCTCCTACGAGCAGTACTTC.

The table lists this clonotype with many counts. CDR3 sequence: CARPLAGGPSHEQFF. CDR3 bases: TGCGCCAGACCTTTAGCGGGAGGGCCGTCGCATGAGCAGTTCTTC. This sequence joins TRBV10-2 and TRBJ2-1, with 11 nucleotides matching TRBD2. There are 15 residues in the CDR3. J was trimmed by 8 bases and V by 9 bases; bases with no gene match: 12. In germline, CDR1 is WSHSY, CDR2 SAAADI.

The V call is TRBV19, the J call TRBJ2-2; D perhaps matches TRBD2 (6 bases). Per the germline V gene, CDR1 is LNHDA and CDR2 is SQIVND (reference sequence). Trimming took off 4 bases at V and 3 bases at J, with 9 bases between the two ends. The CDR3 is 14 residues long. The CDR3 DNA sequence: TGTGCCAGTAGTACGGACTACTACACCGGGGAGCTGTTTTTT. This translates into CASSTDYYTGELFF. Full variable domain (outside the CDR3, taken from reference TRBV19 and TRBJ2-2): DGGITQSPKYLFRKEGQNVTLSCEQNLNHDAMYWYRQDPGQGLRLIYYSQIVNDFQKGDIAEGYSVSREKKESFPLTVTSAQKNPTAFYLCASSTDYYTGELFFGEGSRLTVL.

This clonotype has more than one count but fewer than ten. The rearrangement joins TRBV27 to TRBJ2-3; D ambiguous. V was trimmed by 4 bases and J by 4 bases, leaving 12 bases between them. The CDR3 has 14 residues. Germline values: CDR1 MNHEY, CDR2 SMNVEV (reference sequence). The CDR3 here is CASSYSHSSDTQYF. CDR3 nucleotide sequence: TGTGCCAGCAGTTACAGCCATTCCTCAGATACGCAGTATTTT.

The V and J genes are TRBV12-3 or TRBV12-4 and TRBJ1-5; maybe TRBD1 (5 bases). V was clipped by 4 bases and J by 4 bases, with 8 bases between them. The CDR3 covers 13 residues. CDR3 amino acids: CASSWDGNQPQHF. The CDR3 nucleotides read TGTGCCAGCAGTTGGGACGGGAATCAGCCCCAGCATTTT.

By share of the sample, this clonotype is medium-sized. The chain links TRBV3-1 to TRBJ2-2; TRBD2 aligns across 7 bases. The CDR3 is 16 amino acids. From germline, CDR1 is LGHDT and CDR2 YNNKEL (reference sequence). Trimming removed 2 bases from V and 1 base from J; junction bases left unmatched: 4. In DNA, the CDR3 is TGTGCCAGCAGCCAATACACTAGCGTGAACACCGGGGAGCTGTTTTTT. Its protein is CASSQYTSVNTGELFF.

This clonotype came up a few times. The V and J genes are TRBV14 and TRBJ2-2, with D maybe TRBD1 (5 bases). The V gene's germline CDR1 is SGHDN and CDR2 FVKESK. The CDR3 contains 15 residues. Trimming removed 5 bases at V and 6 bases at J, with 16 bases between. The CDR3 sequence is CASSSAALGPGELFF. The CDR3 DNA sequence: TGTGCCAGCAGCTCGGCGGCTCTGGGGCCCGGGGAGCTGTTTTTT.

This clonotype was seen a single time. The V gene is TRBV5-5, the J gene TRBJ2-7, with 8 nucleotides matching TRBD1. The CDR3 spans 14 residues. V shed 0 bases and J 6 bases; nucleotides not matched to a gene: 5. Germline V gene data show CDR1 as SGHKS and CDR2 as YYEKEE (reference sequence). The CDR3: CASSLDGRGPEQYF. The CDR3 DNA reads as TGTGCCAGCAGCTTGGACGGCAGGGGGCCCGAGCAGTACTTC.